The 23 T cell receptor beta chains below were found in one sample sequenced in a study of blood T cell repertoires in COVID-19. Profiling relied on immunoSEQ multiplex PCR, and the TCRdb table lists in-frame clones only, not all of them. The profile covers a few hundred thousand clones, with over 75% appearing a single time and approximately 8% taken by the ten largest. Material for sequencing was peripheral blood. These receptors were taken from a woman between 45 and 65 years old who had recovered from COVID-19.

The chain couples TRBV5-4 to TRBJ2-3; 10 nucleotides align to TRBD2. Trimming took 5 bases from V and 1 from J; bases not matched to a gene: 10. The CDR3 runs to 17 residues. CDR1 SGHNT and CDR2 YYREEE come from the germline V gene (reference sequence). The CDR3 coding sequence is TGTGCCAGCAGTCCGAAAGCGGGAGGGCGGGGCACAGATACGCAGTATTTT. Amino acid sequence: CASSPKAGGRGTDTQYF. The entire variable domain, with the rest obtained from reference TRBV5-4 and TRBJ2-3, is as follows: ETGVTQSPTHLIKTRGQQVTLRCSSQSGHNTVSWYQQALGQGPQFIFQYYREEENGRGNFPPRFSGLQFPNYSSELNVNALELDDSALYLCASSPKAGGRGTDTQYFGPGTRLTVL.

The chain carries TRBV7-2 and TRBJ2-1; 10 positions match TRBD2. Germline V gives CDR1 SGHTA, CDR2 FQGNSA. With 2 bases clipped from V and 6 bases from J, the junction kept 4 bases outside the gene matches. The CDR3 runs 15 residues. The CDR3, as DNA: TGTGCCAGCAGCTTACAAGCGGGGGGGGGCAATGAGCAGTTCTTC. Residues: CASSLQAGGGNEQFF. The complete variable domain, with remaining parts taken from reference TRBV7-2 and TRBJ2-1, reads GAGVSQSPSNKVTEKGKDVELRCDPISGHTALYWYRQSLGQGLEFLIYFQGNSAPDKSGLPSDRFSAERTGGSVSTLTIQRTQQEDSAVYLCASSLQAGGGNEQFFGPGTRLTVL.

This chain links TRBV4-3 with TRBJ1-2; 7 nucleotides agree with TRBD1. J was trimmed by 5 bases and V by 4 bases; bases with no gene match: 7. Germline assignment: CDR1 LGHNA and CDR2 YSLEER. The length of the CDR3 is 14 residues. CDR3 coding DNA: TGCGCCAGCAGCCCCGGGACAGCGCCTTATGGCTACACCTTC. It codes for CASSPGTAPYGYTF.

The gene calls are TRBV27 and TRBJ2-3, with 14 bases matching TRBD2. The CDR3 has 15 residues. Germline V gives CDR1 MNHEY, CDR2 SMNVEV (reference sequence). V was clipped by 8 bases and J by 4 bases; unmatched bases: 5. CDR3 residues: CASRGTSGGSDTQYF. CDR3 DNA sequence: TGTGCCAGCCGAGGGACTAGCGGGGGTTCAGATACGCAGTATTTT.

V usage is TRBV5-4 and J usage is TRBJ2-3; TRBD2 matches at 7 bases. The CDR3 extends over 14 amino acids. Germline CDR1 SGHNT, CDR2 YYREEE (reference sequence). The V segment lost 3 bases and the J segment 4 bases; nucleotides outside the gene matches: 5. This CDR3 is CASSSSGRADTQYF. Here the CDR3 DNA reads TGTGCCAGCAGCTCCTCTGGGAGGGCAGATACGCAGTATTTT. Full variable domain (rest looked up from reference TRBV5-4 and TRBJ2-3): ETGVTQSPTHLIKTRGQQVTLRCSSQSGHNTVSWYQQALGQGPQFIFQYYREEENGRGNFPPRFSGLQFPNYSSELNVNALELDDSALYLCASSSSGRADTQYFGPGTRLTVL.

This sequence joins TRBV15 and TRBJ2-7; 7 bases fit TRBD2. The CDR3 covers 18 residues. CDR1 and CDR2 (germline): LNHNV, YYDKDF (reference sequence). V was clipped by 0 bases and J by 0 bases; unmatched bases: 11. Here the CDR3 DNA reads TGTGCCACCAGCAGAGATATAAGCGGGATGACGAGCTCCTACGAGCAGTACTTC. Protein product: CATSRDISGMTSSYEQYF. Full variable domain (outside the CDR3, taken from reference TRBV15 and TRBJ2-7): DAMVIQNPRYQVTQFGKPVTLSCSQTLNHNVMYWYQQKSSQAPKLLFHYYDKDFNNEADTPDNFQSRRPNTSFCFLDIRSPGLGDTAMYLCATSRDISGMTSSYEQYFGPGTRLTVT.

Of note for this clone: The same CDR3 can be traced to other DNA sequences in this sample. V is TRBV29-1 and J is TRBJ2-7, with 10 bases identical to TRBD1. The CDR3 totals 13 residues. Germline-derived CDR1 and CDR2 are SQVTM and ANQGSEA. The V gene end was trimmed by 6 bases and the J gene end by 4 bases; junction bases not matched to a gene: 6. CDR3 nucleotide sequence: TGCAGCGTGGAACGACAGGGGGCATACGAGCAGTACTTC. This gives the protein CSVERQGAYEQYF.

This rearrangement joins TRBV5-6 to TRBJ1-2; D unresolved. The CDR3 spans 12 residues. V was cut by 4 bases and J by 2 bases, with 6 bases left in between. Germline CDR1 and CDR2: SGHDT and YYEEEE. Here the CDR3 reads CASSLLNYGYTF. The CDR3 nucleotides read TGTGCCAGCAGCCTCTTGAACTATGGCTACACCTTC.

The chain employs TRBV7-2 and TRBJ1-1; no firm D call. V was trimmed by 2 bases and J by 8 bases, leaving 15 bases between them. This CDR3 contains 14 residues. CDR1 and CDR2 from the germline V gene are SGHTA and FQGNSA. The DNA of the CDR3 is TGTGCCAGCAGCTTACGGCTGCCTAGCCTCGAAGCTTTCTTT. It codes for CASSLRLPSLEAFF.

The rearrangement links TRBV5-6 to TRBJ1-1; TRBD1 agrees at 7 bases. CDR1 is SGHDT and CDR2 is YYEEEE in the germline V gene. J gave up 4 bases and V 4 bases, and 19 bases lay outside the gene matches. This CDR3 spans 18 amino acids. CDR3 nucleotide sequence: TGTGCCAGCAGCCAATACTGGGACAGTGAGGGACGGATCACTGAAGCTTTCTTT. It encodes CASSQYWDSEGRITEAFF.

This clone turned up a few times. The chain couples TRBV5-1 to TRBJ1-3; D not certain. Germline V CDR1 and CDR2: SGHRS, YFSETQ. The germline V and J ends were trimmed by 5 bases and 0 bases, with 12 bases remaining between them. The CDR3 is 15 amino acids. This CDR3 reads CASRVGRDSGNTIYF. CDR3 DNA sequence: TGCGCCAGCAGAGTTGGACGGGACTCTGGAAACACCATATATTTT.

V usage is TRBV6-5 and J usage is TRBJ1-1; tentative D call: TRBD1 (6 bases). This CDR3 contains 14 residues. Germline values: CDR1 MNHEY, CDR2 SVGAGI. Deletions cut 6 bases from V and 7 bases from J, with 18 bases between. The CDR3 coding sequence is TGTGCCAGCAGGAAGGGGGACGTAAGAAATGAAGCTTTCTTT. Its translation is CASRKGDVRNEAFF.

The J gene is TRBJ1-2, the V gene TRBV7-9; TRBD1 matches at 8 bases. Germline CDR1 and CDR2: SEHNR and FQNEAQ (reference sequence). The junction had 2 bases not matched to a gene; V was cut back by 4 bases and J by 4 bases. The CDR3 extends over 13 amino acids. CDR3 bases: TGTGCCAGCAGCTCGGACAGGGCCTATGGCTACACCTTC. Protein product: CASSSDRAYGYTF.

V and J are TRBV7-2 and TRBJ1-2; TRBD1 aligns across 8 bases. The ends lost 4 bases at V and 5 bases at J; junction bases unmatched: 9. Germline CDR1 and CDR2: SGHTA and FQGNSA. This CDR3 is built from 15 residues. As DNA, the CDR3 is TGTGCCAGCAGCTCTTACACGGGACAGGTATATGGCTACACCTTC. Translation gives CASSSYTGQVYGYTF.

The chain carries TRBV12-3 or TRBV12-4 and TRBJ2-2; tentatively, D is TRBD1 (5 bases). With 6 bases removed from V and 9 bases from J, the gap between germline ends came to 14 bases. The CDR3 contains 13 residues. For the CDR3, the DNA is TGTGCCAGCAGAGCAGGGTCCGACCGGGAGCTGTTTTTT. This gives the protein CASRAGSDRELFF.

The genes are TRBV10-2 and TRBJ2-3, with 10 bases matching TRBD2. This CDR3 region has 14 residues. CDR1 and CDR2 (germline): WSHSY, SAAADI. V gave up 7 bases and J gave up 5 bases; unmatched junction bases: 6. The CDR3 here is CASTSGGGIDTQYF. The CDR3, as DNA: TGCGCCAGCACAAGCGGGGGGGGAATAGATACGCAGTATTTT.

The chain recombines TRBV10-3 with TRBJ1-1, with TRBD1 matching 12 bases. V was pared by 6 bases and J by 6 bases, with 5 bases of the junction left unmatched. This CDR3 spans 14 amino acids. CDR1 and CDR2 from the germline V gene are ENHRY and SYGVKD. The CDR3 here is CAIRGQGALAEAFF. CDR3 nucleotide sequence: TGTGCCATCAGGGGACAGGGGGCTCTGGCTGAAGCTTTCTTT.

The rearrangement uses TRBV14 and TRBJ1-2, with D hard to call. Germline CDR1 and CDR2: SGHDN and FVKESK. The CDR3 contains 14 residues. V gave up 8 bases and J gave up 3 bases, with 16 bases separating them. This chain's CDR3 is CASSRDGNYYGYTF. The CDR3 DNA sequence: TGTGCCAGCTCTAGAGACGGAAATTACTATGGCTACACCTTC. Full variable domain (remainder filled in from reference TRBV14 and TRBJ1-2): EAGVTQFPSHSVIEKGQTVTLRCDPISGHDNLYWYRRVMGKEIKFLLHFVKESKQDESGMPNNRFLAERTGGTYSTLKVQPAELEDSGVYFCASSRDGNYYGYTFGSGTRLTVV.

The chain has TRBV7-2 and TRBJ1-5, with D tentatively TRBD1 (6 bases). Trimming stripped 1 base from V and 5 bases from J, with 12 bases between. The CDR3 is 15 amino acids. Germline lookup yields CDR1 SGHTA and CDR2 FQGNSA. This CDR3 reads CASSLEGDIDQPQHF. Written as DNA, the CDR3 is TGTGCCAGCAGCTTAGAGGGGGACATTGATCAGCCCCAGCATTTT.

This clone was seen repeatedly, ten times or more. V usage is TRBV6-5 and J usage is TRBJ2-7; 8 bases align to TRBD2. Germline CDR1 MNHEY, CDR2 SVGAGI. The ends lost 4 bases at V and 1 base at J; junction bases unmatched: 3. The length of the CDR3 is 14 residues. CDR3 sequence (DNA): TGTGCCAGCAGTTTAGCGGGACCATCCTACGAGCAGTACTTC. Translating it yields CASSLAGPSYEQYF.

This clone showed up many times. The CDR3, as DNA: TGTGCCAGCAGAGGACAGGGGCGAAATGAGCAGTTCTTC. This encodes CASRGQGRNEQFF. This rearrangement joins TRBV7-2 to TRBJ2-1; TRBD1 matches at 9 bases. Per germline, CDR1 SGHTA and CDR2 FQGNSA. V shed 6 bases and J 7 bases; nucleotides not matched to a gene: 4. This CDR3 spans 13 amino acids.

The DNA of the CDR3 is TGTGCCAGCAGCTTAGGGAAAGGGACACGCACAGATACGCAGTATTTT. This encodes CASSLGKGTRTDTQYF. The chain has TRBV11-3 and TRBJ2-3; possible D gene TRBD1, 6 bases. Between the trimmed V and J ends, which lost 1 base and 1 base, there was a span of 12 bases. CDR1 is SGHNT and CDR2 is YENEEA in the germline V gene. The CDR3 has 16 residues. Combining the CDR3 with reference TRBV11-3 and TRBJ2-3 gives the whole variable domain EAGVVQSPRYKIIEKKQPVAFWCNPISGHNTLYWYLQNLGQGPELLIRYENEEAVDDSQLPKDRFSAERLKGVDSTLKIQPAELGDSAVYLCASSLGKGTRTDTQYFGPGTRLTVL.

The chain is built from TRBV7-3 and TRBJ1-2; D gene uncertain. V gave up 5 bases and J gave up 5 bases, with 15 bases separating them. This CDR3 contains 14 residues. Germline CDR1 and CDR2: SGHTA and FQGTGA. The CDR3 nucleotides are TGTGCCAGCAGCCCCTCGGGAGAAACTTATGGCTACACCTTC. Protein: CASSPSGETYGYTF.